A single sample gave rise to the 20 T cell receptor beta chains below, sequenced in a study of T cells in Graves' hyperthyroidism and ophthalmopathy (dated by TCRdb to about 2019). The library was generated by multiplex PCR. Sequencing used an Illumina HiSeq 2000. TCR beta CDR3 regions were amplified from RNA transcripts. The first round of RT-PCR for the TCR CDR3 was performed with the HTBI primer set and the Qiagen OneStep RT-PCR kit. TCRdb handled the public reads itself, with Q25 trimming in fastp and clone calling in MiXCR, and kept productive beta chains. Rows with a matching CDR3 protein are joined into one entry that keeps the most common DNA and genes. This sample gives a few hundred thousand distinct CDR3 sequences in total; 20% to 25% of them show up just once. Around 27% of the sample comes from the top ten. The sequencing input was blood. Every receptor here comes from a man aged 18 to 30 with Graves' hyperthyroidism.

V usage is TRBV10-3 and J usage is TRBJ1-2, with 7 positions matching TRBD1. CDR3 size: 14 residues. CDR1 is ENHRY and CDR2 is SYGVKD in the germline V gene. With V trimmed by 0 bases and J by 5 bases, 3 bases remained unmatched. The CDR3 loop reads CAISESGTAYGYTF. DNA of the CDR3: TGTGCCATCAGTGAGTCAGGGACAGCTTATGGCTACACCTTC.

This clonotype came up many times. The rearrangement joins TRBV28 to TRBJ1-2; D call uncertain. The V end lost 5 bases, the J end lost 0 bases, and 10 bases lay between the germline ends. CDR1 and CDR2 from the germline V gene are MDHEN and SYDVKM. The CDR3 loop spans 14 amino acids. The CDR3 region has the DNA TGTGCCAGCAGTGGTTACGGAGCTAACTATGGCTACACCTTC. It specifies CASSGYGANYGYTF.

The J gene is TRBJ2-4, the V gene TRBV11-1; D might be TRBD1 or TRBD2, each matching 5 bases. CDR3 size: 18 residues. The germline gives CDR1 SGHAT, CDR2 FQDESV (reference sequence). V was shortened by 0 bases and J by 0 bases, with 15 bases between the two germline ends. The CDR3 spells CASSLAGRGPLAKNIQYF. The CDR3 nucleotides read TGTGCCAGCAGCTTAGCGGGACGCGGTCCTCTAGCCAAAAACATTCAGTACTTC.

A few counts support this clonotype. The chain recombines TRBV30 with TRBJ2-2, with D perhaps assigned TRBD1 or TRBD2 (5 bases each). V lost 8 bases, J lost 5 bases, and 18 bases lay in between. Germline CDR1 GTSNPN, CDR2 SVGIG (reference sequence). This CDR3 has 14 residues. The DNA of the CDR3 is TGTGCCAGAAGTTTACGGGGCGCGACCGGGGAGCTGTTTTTT. It yields the protein CARSLRGATGELFF.

About this clonotype itself: This may be a read error: a much more frequent sequence differs by one nucleotide. It is likely a read error, because the conserved phenylalanine at the end of the CDR3 is missing. The chain employs TRBV12-3 or TRBV12-4 and TRBJ2-7, with D unresolved. Trimming cost V 7 bases and J 0 bases, with 7 bases left between them. The length of the CDR3 is 12 residues. The DNA for the CDR3 is TGTGCCAGCAAAACATACTCCTACGAGCAGTACCTC. The encoded protein is CASKTYSYEQYL.

This clonotype was detected ten times or more. V usage is TRBV7-6 and J usage is TRBJ2-7, with 9 bases lining up with TRBD2. This CDR3 has 16 residues. Germline V CDR1 and CDR2: SGHVS, FNYEAQ. V lost 7 bases and J lost 7; bases outside the gene matches: 17. DNA for the CDR3: TGTGCCAGCACCCTAGAGAGGGCGGGGGGGGTGGATGAGCAGTACTTC. Translated, it gives CASTLERAGGVDEQYF.

This clonotype was observed many times. The chain carries TRBV12-3 or TRBV12-4 and TRBJ1-5; no clear D. This CDR3 has 13 residues. V was pared by 4 bases and J by 1 base, with 5 bases between. CDR3 DNA sequence: TGTGCCAGCAGTTATACGAGCAATCAGCCCCAGCATTTT. It yields the protein CASSYTSNQPQHF.

This clonotype was observed at least ten times. V usage is TRBV28 and J usage is TRBJ1-1; perhaps TRBD1 as D (6 bases). There are 14 residues in the CDR3. The V end lost 7 bases, the J end lost 0 bases, and 12 bases lay between the germline ends. CDR1 is MDHEN and CDR2 is SYDVKM in the germline V gene. The CDR3 protein is CASTLGDMNTEAFF. The CDR3 DNA sequence: TGTGCCAGCACCTTGGGGGACATGAACACTGAAGCTTTCTTT.

This clonotype was seen ten or more times. The rearrangement joins TRBV7-7 to TRBJ2-2; D perhaps matches TRBD1 (6 bases). Germline CDR1 is SSHAT and CDR2 is FNYEAQ (reference sequence). This CDR3 contains 13 residues. The germline V and J ends were trimmed by 5 bases and 3 bases, with 7 bases remaining between them. The chain's CDR3 is CASSRTDTGELFF. The CDR3 DNA reads as TGTGCCAGCAGCCGGACAGACACCGGGGAGCTGTTTTTT.

This clonotype occurred many times. The gene calls are TRBV7-9 and TRBJ2-2; 7 positions agree with TRBD2. Germline V gene data show CDR1 as SEHNR and CDR2 as FQNEAQ (reference sequence). Trimming cost V 5 bases and J 5 bases; bases outside gene matches: 8. The CDR3 is 15 residues long. The CDR3 DNA is TGTGCCAGCAGCCCGCTGCAGGGAGGGACCGGGGAGCTGTTTTTT. This sequence encodes CASSPLQGGTGELFF.

This clonotype was seen repeatedly, ten times or more. V gene TRBV10-3 combines with J gene TRBJ1-2; D gene ambiguous. With 2 bases removed from V and 1 base from J, the gap between germline ends came to 5 bases. The CDR3 runs to 13 residues. The V gene's germline CDR1 is ENHRY and CDR2 SYGVKD. The CDR3 protein is CAISEGFNYGYTF. The CDR3 DNA reads TGTGCCATCAGTGAGGGGTTTAACTATGGCTACACCTTC.

At least ten counts were recorded for this clonotype. J is TRBJ1-3 and V is TRBV6-1; D unclear. Per the germline V gene, CDR1 is MNHNS and CDR2 is SASEGT. With 4 bases removed from V and 1 base from J, the gap between germline ends came to 11 bases. This CDR3 region has 15 residues. Here the CDR3 DNA reads TGTGCCAGCAGTGGAAGGGAACCTTCTGGAAACACCATATATTTT. Encoded protein: CASSGREPSGNTIYF.

This clonotype was counted at least ten times. The chain employs TRBV14 and TRBJ2-5; 8 bases fit TRBD1. The V segment lost 4 bases and the J segment 7 bases; nucleotides outside the gene matches: 14. The CDR3 sequence is 16 residues long. The germline gives CDR1 SGHDN, CDR2 FVKESK. The CDR3 nucleotides read TGTGCCAGCAGCCGCGGACAGGGTACGAGGTCAGGGACCCAGTACTTC. This encodes CASSRGQGTRSGTQYF.

The chain is built from TRBV20-1 and TRBJ1-3; D unresolved. The germline gives CDR1 DFQATT, CDR2 SNEGSKA (reference sequence). Trimming stripped 0 bases from V and 0 bases from J, with 6 bases between. The CDR3 runs 14 residues. In DNA, the CDR3 is TGCAGTGCTAGAGATCGGGACTCTGGAAACACCATATATTTT. Translated: CSARDRDSGNTIYF.

This clonotype has more than one count but fewer than ten. The V gene is TRBV4-1, the J gene TRBJ1-5, with no clear D. This CDR3 spans 14 amino acids. V was shortened by 1 base and J by 4 bases, with 8 bases between the two germline ends. CDR1 and CDR2 from the germline V gene are MGHRA and YSYEKL. CDR3 in DNA: TGCGCCAGCAGCCAAGTATACCAAAATCAGCCCCAGCATTTT. Its translation: CASSQVYQNQPQHF.

This clonotype was recorded a few times. The gene calls are TRBV24-1 and TRBJ2-2; D unclear. Germline-derived CDR1 and CDR2 are KGHDR and SFDVKD. The V end was cut by 8 bases, the J end by 1 base, with 7 bases between. This CDR3 comprises 13 residues. The CDR3 bases are TGTGCCACCACCACGGGGAACACCGGGGAGCTGTTTTTT. It translates to CATTTGNTGELFF.

This clonotype was recorded a few times. V gene TRBV10-3 combines with J gene TRBJ1-3, with no clear D. Germline CDR1 is ENHRY and CDR2 is SYGVKD. With 5 bases removed from V and 0 bases from J, the gap between germline ends came to 11 bases. This CDR3 spans 15 amino acids. The CDR3 DNA is TGTGCCATCAGTAACACAGAACTCTCTGGAAACACCATATATTTT. Its translation is CAISNTELSGNTIYF.

The gene calls are TRBV6-4 and TRBJ2-7, with 9 bases that match TRBD2. This CDR3 is built from 16 residues. The trim removed 5 bases at V and 4 bases at J, leaving 12 bases unmatched. Germline CDR1 reads MRHNA; CDR2 reads SNTAGT. Written as DNA, the CDR3 is TGTGCCAGCAGTTTAGGGCTAGCGGGATACTATTACGAGCAGTACTTC. This codes for CASSLGLAGYYYEQYF.

The table lists this clonotype with many counts. The chain couples TRBV10-3 to TRBJ1-5; D is unresolved. Germline V gene lookup returns CDR1 ENHRY and CDR2 SYGVKD. The length of the CDR3 is 13 residues. The V end was cut by 5 bases, the J end by 6 bases, with 11 bases between. This chain's CDR3 is CAISRGIAQPQHF. CDR3 bases: TGTGCCATCAGTCGGGGTATTGCTCAGCCCCAGCATTTT.

This chain joins TRBV28 and TRBJ1-2, with 7 bases aligning to TRBD1. CDR3 length: 14 residues. The V and J ends lost 7 bases and 4 bases, in that order; junction bases with no gene match: 9. The germline gives CDR1 MDHEN, CDR2 SYDVKM. CDR3 loop: CASMSGTVVYGYTF. The CDR3, as DNA: TGTGCCAGCATGTCCGGGACAGTCGTCTATGGCTACACCTTC.